This T cell receptor beta chain was retrieved from a study of response to subunit inactivated influenza vaccine. The table lists this clonotype with many counts. With 2 bases removed from V and 3 bases from J, the gap between germline ends came to 7 bases. The CDR3 has 13 residues. TCRdb re-analysed the RT-PCR reads in MiXCR, keeping a single row per CDR3 protein. The table lists 500,000 to 600,000 distinct CDR3 sequences, 7.5% to 8.5% of them singletons, with 10% to 15% in the top ten. The chain uses TRBV12-3 or TRBV12-4 and TRBJ1-1; D is unclear. The origin of this receptor is a man between 50 and 75 years old who received an inactivated influenza vaccine. Sequencing was performed on PBMCs from blood, taken less than 30 months after vaccination. CDR3 region: CASSLQVYTEAFF. CDR3 coding DNA: TGTGCCAGCAGTTTACAGGTATACACTGAAGCTTTCTTT.